This section outlines one T cell receptor beta chain sequence together with its context. The target antigen is unknown. Phenotypically, naive CD8+ T cells corresponded to CD45RO-CCR7+CD27+CD95-. This record belongs to a study of CXCR3-negative and CXCR3-positive naive CD8 T cells. Study outcomes and limitations: Each naive subset displayed comparably high diversity, whereas memory CD8+ cells displayed much lower diversity. Naive CXCR3-positive cells had TRB CDR3s more hydrophobic than those of CXCR3-negative naive cells.

All TRB cDNA libraries came from 5' RACE performed with UMI labels. One entry per CDR3 protein, without DNA, is what TCRdb gives after re-calling the 5' RACE reads. This sample's clone table lists fewer than 140,000 distinct CDR3 sequences. The germline V gene encodes CDR1 SQVTM and CDR2 ANQGSEA. This CDR3 is 16 amino acids long. The receptor comes from a human donor in good health. Some clones in this sample may be carry-over from other donors' samples. Sequencing was performed on naive CXCR3+ CD8+ T cells from blood. Stated subset: CD45RO-CCR7+CD27+CD95- naive CD8+ T cells expressing CXCR3 (TNR3+). This chain links TRBV29-1 with TRBJ2-1; without DNA, the TCRdb call of TRBD2 cannot be checked. CDR3 protein: CSVPGLAGPTYNEQFF.